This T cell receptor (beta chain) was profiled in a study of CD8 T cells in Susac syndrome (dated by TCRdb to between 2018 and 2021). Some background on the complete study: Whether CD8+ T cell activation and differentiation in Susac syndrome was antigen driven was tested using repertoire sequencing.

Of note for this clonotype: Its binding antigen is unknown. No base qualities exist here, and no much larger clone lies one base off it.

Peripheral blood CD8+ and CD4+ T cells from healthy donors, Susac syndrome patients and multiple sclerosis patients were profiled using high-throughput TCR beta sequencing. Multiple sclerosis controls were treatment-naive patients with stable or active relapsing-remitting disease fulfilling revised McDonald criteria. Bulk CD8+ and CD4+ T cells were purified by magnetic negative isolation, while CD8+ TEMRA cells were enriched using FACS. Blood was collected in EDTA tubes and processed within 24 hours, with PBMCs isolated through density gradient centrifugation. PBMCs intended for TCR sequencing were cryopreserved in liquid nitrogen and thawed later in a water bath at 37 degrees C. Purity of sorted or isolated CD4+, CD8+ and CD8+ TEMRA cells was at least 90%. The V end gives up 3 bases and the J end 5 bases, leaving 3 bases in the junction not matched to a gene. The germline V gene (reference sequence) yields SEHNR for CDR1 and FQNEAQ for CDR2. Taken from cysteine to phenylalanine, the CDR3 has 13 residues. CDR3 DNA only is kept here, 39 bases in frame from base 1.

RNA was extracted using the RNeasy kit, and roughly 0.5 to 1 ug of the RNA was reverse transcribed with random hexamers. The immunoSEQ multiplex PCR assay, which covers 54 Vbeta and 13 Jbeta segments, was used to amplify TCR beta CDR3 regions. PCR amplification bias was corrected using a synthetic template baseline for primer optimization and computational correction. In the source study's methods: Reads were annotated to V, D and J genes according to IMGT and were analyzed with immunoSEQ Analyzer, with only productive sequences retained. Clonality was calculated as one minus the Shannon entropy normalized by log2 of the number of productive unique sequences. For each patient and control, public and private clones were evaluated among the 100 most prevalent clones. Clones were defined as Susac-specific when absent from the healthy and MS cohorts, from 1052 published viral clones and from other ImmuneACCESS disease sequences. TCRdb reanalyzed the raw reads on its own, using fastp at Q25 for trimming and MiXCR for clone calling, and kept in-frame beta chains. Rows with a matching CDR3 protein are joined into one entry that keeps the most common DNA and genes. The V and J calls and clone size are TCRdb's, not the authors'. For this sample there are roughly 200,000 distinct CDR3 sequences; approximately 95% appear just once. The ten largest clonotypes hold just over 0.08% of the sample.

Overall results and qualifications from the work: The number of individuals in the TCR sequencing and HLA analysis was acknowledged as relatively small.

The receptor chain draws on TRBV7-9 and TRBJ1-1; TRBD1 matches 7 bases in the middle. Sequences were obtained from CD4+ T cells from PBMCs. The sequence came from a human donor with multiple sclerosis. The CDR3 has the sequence CASSFQQGTEAFF. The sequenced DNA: TGTGCCAGCAGCTTCCAACAGGGGACTGAAGCTTTCTTT. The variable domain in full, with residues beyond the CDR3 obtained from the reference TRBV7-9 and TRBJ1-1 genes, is DTGVSQNPRHKITKRGQNVTFRCDPISEHNRLYWYRQTLGQGPEFLTYFQNEAQLEKSRLLSDRFSAERPKGSFSTLEIQRTEQGDSAMYLCASSFQQGTEAFFGQGTRLTVV.